Included here is one T cell receptor beta chain sequence, with context. This clone was recorded a few times. This receptor's antigen is unknown. It has no much larger one-base neighbor in the sample; base qualities were not kept. The germline V gene (reference sequence) provides CDR1 LNHNV and CDR2 YYDKDF. V was cut back by 0 bases and J by 9 bases, leaving a gap of 15 bases between them. The CDR3 starts with the cysteine, ends with the phenylalanine, and has 15 residues. The only DNA kept is the CDR3, 45 bases in frame from the first base. These data belong to a study of T cell responses to AZD1222 COVID-19 vaccine (dated by TCRdb to the early 2020s). Background for the entire study: AZD1222 recipients with second doses at about 4 weeks or about 12 weeks were pooled, because spike-specific TCR depth and breadth did not differ between schedules. A total of just over 230 trial participants underwent TCR sequencing, of whom roughly 210 had received two doses of AZD1222 and about 26 had received two doses of the MenACWY control vaccine. Trial participants were enrolled by age into 18-55, 56-69 and 70-plus year subgroups, with around 140, 26 and 57 TCR-sequenced participants respectively.

The paper as a whole reports these results and caveats: Participants were mostly white British and included more females than males, and it was suggested by the authors that clonal diversity may have been underestimated. In the small 56-69-year group, the increase in depth fell short of significance, most likely because of low power. A significant rise in spike-specific TCR breadth and depth was observed after two AZD1222 doses relative to day 0 and relative to MenACWY recipients. CD4 TCRs associated with the vaccine covered the entire spike protein, and the dominant responses were in regions 160-218 and 743-854. No day 14 peak-response samples were available, so repertoires were characterized only after the peak T cell response. Conclusions about previously exposed vaccinees are limited, since just a handful of AZD1222 recipients were seropositive for SARS-CoV-2 at baseline. Nearly half of unique spike-specific TCRs reportedly recognized epitopes outside regions mutated in the B.1.351 and B.1.1.7 variants.

The CDR3 regions of human TCRbeta chains were subjected to immunosequencing. For the original study's pipeline: TCRs in the repertoires were matched against a reference library of SARS-CoV-2-specific TCRs that had been generated with the MIRA antigen-specificity platform. Breadth was defined as the fraction of unique TCRs that were SARS-CoV-2-associated, and depth was defined as the fraction of total T cells that were SARS-CoV-2-associated. Using the MIRA data, each spike-specific TCR was assigned both to the spike region to which the TCR was reactive and to a CD4 or CD8 class. Log10-transformed breadth and depth values were compared by one-way ANOVA with Sidak's multiple comparisons tests. TCRdb's version of the immuneACCESS table is confined to in-frame rearrangements and falls short of the full clone set. An unresolved V gene accounts for under half of the shortfall where checked; the remainder is of unknown origin. V, J and clone size derive from that table, while D and trimming were established from the DNA sequence. In all, the sample holds about 190,000 clones, and around 90% of those were seen once. The ten top clones hold over 0.85% of the sample.

Reading the label with the study, this specimen's time point is: baseline before first vaccination. Samples from vaccinated people were obtained from the UK trials COV001 and COV002, which included a single-blind randomized controlled phase 2/3 trial of AZD1222 (ChAdOx1 nCoV-19) in healthy adults. For TCRbeta chain sequencing, PBMC samples were collected from trial participants at day 0 and at day 28 after the second dose. This material consisted of peripheral blood, taken on day 0 of AZD1222 vaccination. The chain joins TRBV15 to TRBJ1-3; the D segment could be TRBD1, given 6 matching bases. This receptor was obtained from an adult in good health. The CDR3 protein sequence reads: CATSRDFGQGFTIYF. The DNA sequence reads TGTGCCACCAGCAGAGATTTCGGGCAGGGGTTCACCATATATTTT.